The 14 T cell receptor beta chains given below trace back to one sample, sequenced in a study of blood T cell repertoires in COVID-19. Using immunoSEQ multiplex PCR, the repertoire was profiled, and TCRdb retains in-frame clones only, with some absent. The sample contains about 150,000 clones, about 86% of which appear only once. Sequenced input: peripheral blood. These receptors came from a woman aged 70 to 79 who had recovered from COVID-19.

CDR3 bases: TGTGCCAGCAGCGCCCGCCCCAGCGGCTCCTACGAGCAGTACTTC. The encoded protein is CASSARPSGSYEQYF. The chain joins TRBV7-9 to TRBJ2-7; a weak D match, TRBD2 (5 bases). Between the trimmed V and J ends, which lost 5 bases and 0 bases, there was a span of 14 bases. Looked up from germline, CDR1 is SEHNR and CDR2 is FQNEAQ (reference sequence). There are 15 residues in the CDR3.

The genes are TRBV24-1 and TRBJ2-1; possible D gene TRBD2, 6 bases. Trimming pared 5 bases from V and 5 bases from J, leaving 18 bases between. This CDR3 contains 16 residues. Germline V gene data show CDR1 as KGHDR and CDR2 as SFDVKD. CDR3 coding DNA: TGTGCCACCAGTGGGGGTGGGGGGACTCATCACAATGAGCAGTTCTTC. As protein: CATSGGGGTHHNEQFF.

This clone was detected only a few times. The genes are TRBV7-2 and TRBJ1-6; TRBD1 might be the D (6 bases). In germline, CDR1 is SGHTA, CDR2 FQGNSA. This CDR3 is built from 15 residues. Between the trimmed V and J ends, which lost 5 bases and 3 bases, there was a span of 11 bases. The CDR3 protein is CASSRDTYYNSPLHF. CDR3 DNA: TGTGCCAGCAGCCGGGACACTTACTATAATTCACCCCTCCACTTT.

The rearrangement joins TRBV7-8 to TRBJ1-6; a possible D gene is TRBD1 (5 bases). Trimming pared 5 bases from V and 0 bases from J, leaving 20 bases between. The CDR3 is 19 residues long. Germline V gene sequence: CDR1 SGHVS, CDR2 FQNEAQ. The CDR3: CASSQTTVPRSSYNSPLHF. The CDR3 nucleotides read TGTGCCAGCAGCCAGACGACAGTCCCTAGGAGCTCCTATAATTCACCCCTCCACTTT.

The V and J genes are TRBV29-1 and TRBJ1-2, with D possibly being TRBD1 (6 bases). The CDR3 extends over 13 amino acids. Trimming took 0 bases from V and 5 from J, leaving 10 bases between them. CDR1 and CDR2 (germline): SQVTM, ANQGSEA. CDR3 sequence reads: CSVEDRDTYGYTF. The CDR3 nucleotides are TGCAGCGTTGAAGACCGGGACACTTATGGCTACACCTTC.

The chain is built from TRBV3-1 (or the pseudogene TRBV3-2) and TRBJ1-4; 9 bases match TRBD1. This CDR3 spans 15 amino acids. CDR1 LGHDT and CDR2 YNNKEL come from the germline V gene (reference sequence). The V gene end was trimmed by 4 bases and the J gene end by 6 bases; junction bases not matched to a gene: 6. CDR3 in DNA: TGTGCCAGCAGCCCGGGGGACAGGGCCCATGAAAAACTGTTTTTT. Its protein product is CASSPGDRAHEKLFF.

The chain carries TRBV12-3 or TRBV12-4 and TRBJ1-1; no firm D call. Trimming left V 3 bases short and J 1 base short, with 6 bases between. The CDR3 has 13 residues. The CDR3 sequence: CASSFGRNTEAFF. In DNA, the CDR3 is TGTGCCAGCAGTTTTGGGCGGAACACTGAAGCTTTCTTT.

J is TRBJ1-2 and V is TRBV12-3 or TRBV12-4; D not certain. Between the trimmed V and J ends, which lost 1 base and 14 bases, there was a span of 11 bases. The CDR3 spans 11 residues. CDR3 in DNA: TGTGCCAGCAGTTTAGGCGGTGGCGGTACCTTC. Translated, it gives CASSLGGGGTF.

The V call is TRBV6-5, the J call TRBJ2-1; TRBD1 matches 9 bases. CDR1 and CDR2 from the germline V gene are MNHEY and SVGAGI. This CDR3 has 16 residues. V gave up 2 bases and J gave up 8 bases; unmatched junction bases: 10. CDR3: CASSYGPLDRGDEQFF. The CDR3 DNA reads as TGTGCCAGCAGTTACGGGCCTCTGGACAGGGGCGATGAGCAGTTCTTC.

CDR3 sequence (DNA): TGTGCCAGCAGCCCGAACAGGGGACGACCCCTCCACTTT. Its protein is CASSPNRGRPLHF. This chain uses TRBV7-6 with TRBJ1-6, with 7 bases matching TRBD1. Germline values: CDR1 SGHVS, CDR2 FNYEAQ. The CDR3 runs to 13 residues. Trimming at V came to 5 bases and at J to 12 bases, leaving 7 bases not matched to a gene.

The gene calls are TRBV2 and TRBJ1-2; D remains ambiguous. Trimming removed 7 bases from V and 3 bases from J, with 9 bases in between. Per the germline V gene, CDR1 is SNHLY and CDR2 is FYNNEI. The length of the CDR3 is 12 residues. CDR3 bases: TGTGCCAGCACCCTGCAGGACTATGGCTACACCTTC. It specifies CASTLQDYGYTF.

This chain connects TRBV7-3 to TRBJ2-3, with D tentatively TRBD2 (6 bases). Germline assignment: CDR1 SGHTA and CDR2 FQGTGA. There are 12 residues in the CDR3. The V and J ends lost 5 bases and 6 bases respectively, with 9 bases between them. This chain's CDR3 is CASSRGSDTQYF. CDR3 sequence (DNA): TGTGCCAGCAGCCGGGGGTCTGATACGCAGTATTTT.

The rearrangement uses TRBV29-1 and TRBJ1-2; D is uncertain. V was clipped by 4 bases and J by 8 bases, with 11 bases between them. Germline CDR1 SQVTM, CDR2 ANQGSEA. This CDR3 is built from 11 residues. CDR3 sequence: CSVGRRGGYTF. Written as DNA, the CDR3 is TGCAGCGTTGGACGCCGAGGGGGCTACACCTTC.

The chain combines TRBV15 with TRBJ1-2; 7 bases fit TRBD1. Germline V gene data show CDR1 as LNHNV and CDR2 as YYDKDF (reference sequence). Germline trimming cut 8 bases from V and 2 bases from J; bases unmatched to any gene: 11. CDR3 length: 15 residues. DNA of the CDR3: TGTGCCACCCGACAGATGACAGGGTCCAACTATGGCTACACCTTC. Translation: CATRQMTGSNYGYTF.